This TCR beta chain was sequenced in a study of blood T cell repertoires in COVID-19. On the study more broadly: COVID-19 samples from acute and convalescent phases originated in the United States, Italy and Spain. Sample material is recorded as cDNA or gDNA derived from T cells, B-cell-depleted T cells, or PBMCs.

Original processing methods: Amplification of reference gene primers was used by the study to estimate nucleated cell counts. TCRdb's copy holds only in-frame clones and misses some; the assay was immunoSEQ multiplex PCR. Clone size and the V and J calls come from that table; the DNA yielded D and trimming. The sample yields roughly 120,000 clones, 87% seen once. V shed 4 bases and J shed 3 bases, with 9 bases lying between them. The CDR3 consists of 13 residues. CDR1 LGHDT and CDR2 YNNKEL come from the germline V gene (reference sequence). Sample: peripheral blood. This chain connects TRBV3-1 (or the pseudogene TRBV3-2) to TRBJ1-2; D is unresolved. The receptor comes from a human donor in a cohort sampled during active COVID-19. CDR3 sequence (DNA): TGTGCCAGCAGCCCCCGCGGTTACTATGGCTACACCTTC. The encoded protein is CASSPRGYYGYTF.